This TCR beta chain was captured in a study of CD8+ T cells in alopecia areata. Turning to the study itself: It was 6 to 18 months of tofacitinib, and then there were 6 months off drug.

It was cDNA, reverse transcribed from extracted RNA, that served as the sequencing template. The assay was immunoSEQ multiplex PCR, and TCRdb's table has in-frame clones only and misses some. Of roughly 120,000 clones listed, around 53% are singletons. CDR1 is SGHTA and CDR2 is FQGNSA in the germline V gene. The V and J ends lost 8 bases and 13 bases respectively, with 18 bases between them. CDR3 length: 13 amino acids. Treatment specified: oral pan-JAK inhibitor, 5-10 mg twice daily. It was from PBMCs that CD4+ and CD8+ T cells were sorted. This clone came up a few times. This chain uses TRBV7-2 with TRBJ1-6; possibly TRBD1 for D (5 bases). Sequenced here: CD4+ T cells sorted from blood, sampled at week 4, from a patient treated with tofacitinib. The source is a human donor with alopecia areata. CDR3 nucleotides: TGTGCCAGCCGGGGCACCGGATCATCCCCCCTCCACTTT. Protein sequence: CASRGTGSSPLHF. The entire variable domain, with the rest obtained from reference TRBV7-2 and TRBJ1-6, is as follows: GAGVSQSPSNKVTEKGKDVELRCDPISGHTALYWYRQSLGQGLEFLIYFQGNSAPDKSGLPSDRFSAERTGGSVSTLTIQRTQQEDSAVYLCASRGTGSSPLHFGNGTRLTVT.